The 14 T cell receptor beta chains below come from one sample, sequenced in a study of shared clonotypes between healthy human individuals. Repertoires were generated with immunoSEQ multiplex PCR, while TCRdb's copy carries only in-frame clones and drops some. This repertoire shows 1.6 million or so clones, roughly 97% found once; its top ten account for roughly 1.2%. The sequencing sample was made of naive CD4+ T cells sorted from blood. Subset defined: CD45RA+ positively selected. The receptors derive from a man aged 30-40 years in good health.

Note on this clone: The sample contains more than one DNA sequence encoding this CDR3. The CDR3 here is CASSYSGLSNQPQHF. The CDR3 nucleotides are TGTGCCAGCAGTTACTCCGGACTAAGCAATCAGCCCCAGCATTTT. The chain carries TRBV6-5 and TRBJ1-5; D unresolved. Germline V gene data show CDR1 as MNHEY and CDR2 as SVGAGI. This CDR3 is built from 15 residues. V lost 0 bases to trimming and J lost 1 base, with 7 bases between them.

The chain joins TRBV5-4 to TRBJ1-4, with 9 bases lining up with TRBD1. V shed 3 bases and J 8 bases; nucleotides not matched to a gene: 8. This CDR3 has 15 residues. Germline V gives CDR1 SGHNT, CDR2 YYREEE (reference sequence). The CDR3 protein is CASSSPGQGEEKLFF. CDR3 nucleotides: TGTGCCAGCAGCTCCCCGGGACAGGGAGAGGAAAAACTGTTTTTT.

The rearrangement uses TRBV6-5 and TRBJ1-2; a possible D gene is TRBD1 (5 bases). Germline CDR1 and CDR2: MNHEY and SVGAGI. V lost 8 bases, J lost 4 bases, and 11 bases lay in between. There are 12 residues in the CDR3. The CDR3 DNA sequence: TGTGCCAGCGGGGGGACGATCTATGGCTACACCTTC. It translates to CASGGTIYGYTF.

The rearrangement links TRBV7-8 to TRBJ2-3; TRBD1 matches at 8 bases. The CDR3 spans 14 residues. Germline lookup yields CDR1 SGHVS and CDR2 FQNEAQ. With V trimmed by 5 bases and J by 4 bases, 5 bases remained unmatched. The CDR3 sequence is CASSVDRGSDTQYF. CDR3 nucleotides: TGTGCCAGCAGCGTAGACAGGGGTTCAGATACGCAGTATTTT.

The CDR3 region has the DNA TGCAGTGCCATGGCGAGTGGTACGCAGTATTTT. Its protein is CSAMASGTQYF. The chain links TRBV20-1 to TRBJ2-3; D is unclear. This CDR3 spans 11 amino acids. Trimming removed 6 bases at V and 8 bases at J, with 12 bases between. Germline V CDR1 and CDR2: DFQATT, SNEGSKA (reference sequence).

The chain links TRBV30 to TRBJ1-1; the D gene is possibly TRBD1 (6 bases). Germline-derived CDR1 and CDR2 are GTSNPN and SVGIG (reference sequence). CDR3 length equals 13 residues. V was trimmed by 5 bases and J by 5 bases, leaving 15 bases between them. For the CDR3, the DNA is TGTGCCTGGGTTTCGGGGGGCTGGACTGAAGCTTTCTTT. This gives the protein CAWVSGGWTEAFF.

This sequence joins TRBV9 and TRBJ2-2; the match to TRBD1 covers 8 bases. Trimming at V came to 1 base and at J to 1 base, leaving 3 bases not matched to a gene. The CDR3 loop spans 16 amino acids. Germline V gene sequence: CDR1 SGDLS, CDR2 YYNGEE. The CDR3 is CASSVRGTGNTGELFF. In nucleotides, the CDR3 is TGTGCCAGCAGCGTACGGGGGACAGGGAACACCGGGGAGCTGTTTTTT.

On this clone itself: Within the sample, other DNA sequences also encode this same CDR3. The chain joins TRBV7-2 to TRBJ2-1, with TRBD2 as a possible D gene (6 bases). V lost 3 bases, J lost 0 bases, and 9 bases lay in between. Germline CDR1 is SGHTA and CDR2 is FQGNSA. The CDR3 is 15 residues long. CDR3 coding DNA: TGTGCCAGCAGCTTGGGGGGAGTCTCCTACAATGAGCAGTTCTTC. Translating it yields CASSLGGVSYNEQFF.

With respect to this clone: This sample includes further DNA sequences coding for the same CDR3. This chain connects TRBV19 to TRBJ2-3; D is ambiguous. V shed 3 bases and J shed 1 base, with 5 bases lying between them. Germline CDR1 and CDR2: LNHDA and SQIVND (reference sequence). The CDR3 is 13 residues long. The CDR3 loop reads CASSIRGTDTQYF. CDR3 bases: TGTGCCAGTAGTATCCGGGGCACAGATACGCAGTATTTT.

CDR3 bases: TGTGCCAGCAGCCCCGGGACAGGGAAAGGACAGCCCCAGCATTTT. It specifies CASSPGTGKGQPQHF. The rearrangement uses TRBV7-9 and TRBJ1-5, with TRBD1 matching 9 bases. This CDR3 spans 15 amino acids. Germline assignment: CDR1 SEHNR and CDR2 FQNEAQ (reference sequence). The junction had 9 bases not matched to a gene; V was cut back by 5 bases and J by 7 bases.

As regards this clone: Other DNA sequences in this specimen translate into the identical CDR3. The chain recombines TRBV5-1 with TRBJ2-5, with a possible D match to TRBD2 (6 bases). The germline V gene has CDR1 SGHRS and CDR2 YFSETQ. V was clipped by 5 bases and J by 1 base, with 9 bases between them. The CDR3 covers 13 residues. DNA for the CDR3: TGCGCCAGCAGTGGCGGGACCCAAGAGACCCAGTACTTC. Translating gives CASSGGTQETQYF.

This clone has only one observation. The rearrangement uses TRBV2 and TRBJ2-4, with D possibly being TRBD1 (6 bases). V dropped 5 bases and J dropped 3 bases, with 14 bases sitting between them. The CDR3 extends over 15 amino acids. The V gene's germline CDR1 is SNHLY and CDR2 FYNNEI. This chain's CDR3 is CASSRGQVGKNIQYF. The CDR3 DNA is TGTGCCAGCAGTCGGGGACAAGTGGGCAAAAACATTCAGTACTTC. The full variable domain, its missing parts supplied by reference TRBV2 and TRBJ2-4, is EPEVTQTPSHQVTQMGQEVILRCVPISNHLYFYWYRQILGQKVEFLVSFYNNEISEKSEIFDDQFSVERPDGSNFTLKIRSTKLEDSAMYFCASSRGQVGKNIQYFGAGTRLSVL.

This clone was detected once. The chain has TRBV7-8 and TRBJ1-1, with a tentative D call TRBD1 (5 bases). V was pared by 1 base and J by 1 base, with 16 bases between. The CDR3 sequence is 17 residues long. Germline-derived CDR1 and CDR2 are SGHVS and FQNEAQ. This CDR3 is CASSLEVKVGENTEAFF. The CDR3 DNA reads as TGTGCCAGCAGCTTAGAGGTGAAGGTAGGGGAGAACACTGAAGCTTTCTTT.

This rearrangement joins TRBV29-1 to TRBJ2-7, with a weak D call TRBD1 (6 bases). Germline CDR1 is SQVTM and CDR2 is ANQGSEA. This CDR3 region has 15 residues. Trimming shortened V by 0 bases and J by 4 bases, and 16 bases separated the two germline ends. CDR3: CSVEDRQGNLYEQYF. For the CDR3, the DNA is TGCAGCGTTGAAGACCGGCAGGGGAACTTGTACGAGCAGTACTTC.